One and the same sample provided the 4 T cell receptor beta chains below, sequenced in a study of blood T cell repertoires in COVID-19. Measured with immunoSEQ multiplex PCR; TCRdb has only the in-frame clones, and not every one. Of under 250,000 clones in the sample, more than 65% were seen once. Material for sequencing was peripheral blood. The source is a woman at least 80 years old with acute or convalescent COVID-19.

In this sample, this clone turned up a few times. This sequence joins TRBV29-1 and TRBJ2-7; 9 nucleotides align to TRBD1. Germline V gene lookup returns CDR1 SQVTM and CDR2 ANQGSEA. This CDR3 is 16 amino acids long. The ends lost 6 bases at V and 2 bases at J; junction bases unmatched: 14. The CDR3 region has the DNA TGCAGCGTCCGCCACCTACAACAGGGGGCGGCCTACGAGCAGTACTTC. This sequence encodes CSVRHLQQGAAYEQYF.

This sequence joins TRBV10-3 and TRBJ2-7; possible D gene TRBD1, 5 bases. The CDR3 is 15 residues long. In germline, CDR1 is ENHRY, CDR2 SYGVKD. V lost 7 bases and J lost 6, with 22 bases in between. CDR3 in amino acids: CAITLGQGIEFEQYF. The CDR3 coding sequence is TGTGCCATCACCCTCGGGCAGGGCATAGAGTTCGAGCAGTACTTC.

The chain links TRBV11-2 to TRBJ2-1; 9 bases map to TRBD2. The CDR3 has 17 residues. V lost 6 bases, J lost 0 bases, and 9 bases stayed unmatched. Germline values: CDR1 SGHAT, CDR2 FQNNGV. The chain's CDR3 is CASSFILGLASYNEQFF. The DNA of the CDR3 is TGTGCCAGCAGTTTCATCCTGGGACTAGCCTCCTACAATGAGCAGTTCTTC. Using reference TRBV11-2 and TRBJ2-1 for the parts outside the CDR3, the full variable domain is EAGVAQSPRYKIIEKRQSVAFWCNPISGHATLYWYQQILGQGPKLLIQFQNNGVVDDSQLPKDRFSAERLKGVDSTLKIQPAKLEDSAVYLCASSFILGLASYNEQFFGPGTRLTVL.

The CDR3 DNA is TGTGCCAGTAGTATCAGACAGGAGTATAGCAATCAGCCCCAGCATTTT. Its translation: CASSIRQEYSNQPQHF. This sequence joins TRBV19 and TRBJ1-5; a possible D gene is TRBD1 (6 bases). CDR1 is LNHDA, CDR2 SQIVND, per germline (reference sequence). Trimming cost V 3 bases and J 0 bases, with 12 bases left between them. The CDR3 contains 16 residues.